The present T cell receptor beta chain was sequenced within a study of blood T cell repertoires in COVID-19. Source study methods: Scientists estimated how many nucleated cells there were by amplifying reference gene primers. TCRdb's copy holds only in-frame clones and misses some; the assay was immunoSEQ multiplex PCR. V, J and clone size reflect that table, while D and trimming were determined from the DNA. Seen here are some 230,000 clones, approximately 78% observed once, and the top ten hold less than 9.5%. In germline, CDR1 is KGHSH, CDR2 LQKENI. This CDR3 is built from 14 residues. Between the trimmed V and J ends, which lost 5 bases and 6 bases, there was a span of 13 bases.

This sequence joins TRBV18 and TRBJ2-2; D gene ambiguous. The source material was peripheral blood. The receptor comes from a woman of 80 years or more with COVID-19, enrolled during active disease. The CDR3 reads CASSANIPPGELFF. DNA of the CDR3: TGTGCCAGCTCAGCGAATATCCCTCCCGGGGAGCTGTTTTTT.